The sequence of this T cell receptor beta chain was determined in a study of regulatory T cells in long-lasting Graves disease. Trimming removed 4 bases at V and 12 bases at J, with 9 bases between. Germline CDR1 reads SGHAT; CDR2 reads FQNNGV. The CDR3 totals 10 residues. In this sample, this clonotype turned up many times. The time point denotes: newly diagnosed GD, antithyroid drugs for less than 3 months. RNA isolated from PBMCs was used to make the TCR library. Sequencing libraries for TCR beta were prepared with iRepertoire HTBI primers and Arm-PCR of CDR3 regions. MiXCR, applied by TCRdb to the multiplex PCR reads, yields one record per CDR3 protein. The table lists under 700,000 distinct CDR3 sequences, around 16% of them singletons. These sequences were also reported in another study, on T cells in Graves' hyperthyroidism and ophthalmopathy.

Specimen: peripheral blood mononuclear cells (PBMCs), collected at new diagnosis, from a patient treated with antithyroid drugs. The chain has TRBV11-2 and TRBJ1-1; D unclear. The origin of this receptor is a woman aged 35-60 years with Graves disease. The CDR3 region is CASSSRSTFF. As DNA, the CDR3 is TGTGCCAGCAGCTCGAGGTCTACTTTCTTT.